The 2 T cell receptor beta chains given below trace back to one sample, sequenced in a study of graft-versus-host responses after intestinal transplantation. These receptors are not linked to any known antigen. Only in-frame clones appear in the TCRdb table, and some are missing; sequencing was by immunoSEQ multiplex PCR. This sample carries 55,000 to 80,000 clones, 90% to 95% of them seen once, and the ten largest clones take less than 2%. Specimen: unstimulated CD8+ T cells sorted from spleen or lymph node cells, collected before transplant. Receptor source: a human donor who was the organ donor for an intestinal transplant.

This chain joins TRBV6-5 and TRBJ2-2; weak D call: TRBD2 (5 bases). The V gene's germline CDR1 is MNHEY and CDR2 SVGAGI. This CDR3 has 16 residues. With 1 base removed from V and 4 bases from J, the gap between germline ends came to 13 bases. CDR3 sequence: CASSYLEGAGTGELFF. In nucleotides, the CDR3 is TGTGCCAGCAGTTACTTAGAGGGCGCAGGCACCGGGGAGCTGTTTTTT.

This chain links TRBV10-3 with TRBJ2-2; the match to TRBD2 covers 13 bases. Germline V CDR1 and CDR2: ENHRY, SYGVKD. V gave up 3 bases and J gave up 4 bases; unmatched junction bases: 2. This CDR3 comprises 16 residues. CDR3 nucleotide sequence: TGTGCCATCAGTGACGGACTAGCGGGAGCCACCGGGGAGCTGTTTTTT. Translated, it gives CAISDGLAGATGELFF.